This TCR beta chain emerged from a study of blood T cell repertoires in COVID-19. The overall study: Samples taken during acute and convalescent COVID-19 were collected in the United States, Italy and Spain.

Per the germline V gene, CDR1 is GTSNPN and CDR2 is SVGIG (reference sequence). This CDR3 has 13 residues. V lost 1 base, J lost 7 bases, and 12 bases lay in between. In the original analysis: Amplification with reference gene primers provided the estimates of nucleated cell counts. Repertoires were generated with immunoSEQ multiplex PCR, while TCRdb's copy carries only in-frame clones and drops some. V, J and clone size are those of that table, while D and trimming were read from the DNA. The sample holds about 170,000 clones, approximately 86% seen once. The chain recombines TRBV30 with TRBJ2-3; unclear D gene. Sequencing used peripheral blood. The clonotype comes from a woman between 40 and 55 years old with COVID-19, enrolled during active disease. The CDR3 region is CAWSGYGENTQYF. DNA of the CDR3: TGTGCCTGGAGTGGCTATGGAGAGAATACGCAGTATTTT.